The present entry profiles one T cell receptor (beta chain) with its context. What it binds is unknown. Naive CD8 cells, CD45RO-negative and positively selected for CCR7, excluded terminally differentiated effector memory CD45RA+ cells. The data originate from a study of shared clonotypes between healthy human individuals. Study-wide context: Aged 18 to 49, the donors were a couple of women and a few men. Study-wide results and limits: Sharing of clonotypes among donors was expected to vary with sequencing depth. Apart from blood, nothing was sampled; tissue repertoires likely differ.

TCRdb's copy holds only in-frame clones and misses some; the assay was immunoSEQ multiplex PCR. The repertoire holds some 2.1 million clones, with about 95% as singletons. Germline-derived CDR1 and CDR2 are ENHRY and SYGVKD. This CDR3 contains 15 residues. Germline trimming cut 3 bases from V and 5 bases from J; bases unmatched to any gene: 6. Sequenced material: naive CD8+ T cells sorted from blood. V usage is TRBV10-3 and J usage is TRBJ2-1; 8 positions match TRBD2. The source of this sequence is a man younger than 35 in good health. The CDR3 nucleotides are TGTGCCATCAGTGACCCAGCGGGGGACGACAATGAGCAGTTCTTC. It codes for CAISDPAGDDNEQFF.